The rows below give T cell receptor beta chains drawn from one sample of a study of blood T cells in healthy people across ages. TCRdb independently ran MiXCR on the 5' RACE reads; one entry per CDR3 protein. The sample holds around 1.7 million distinct CDR3 sequences; about 30% are singletons and the top ten take approximately 7.7%. The sequenced sample was blood. Receptors originate from a woman aged 30 to 39 in good health. CDR3s include the opening cysteine and the closing phenylalanine or tryptophan.

V,J,CDR3
TRBV6-6,TRBJ1-5,CASRSGPNQPQHF
TRBV20-1,TRBJ2-3,CSARDASRAGAIDTQYF
TRBV7-9,TRBJ2-7,CASSPAGLQSSYEQYF
TRBV12-3/TRBV12-4,TRBJ2-1,CASSRRVRAHEQFF
TRBV20-1,TRBJ2-4,CSTSWGLAKNIQYF
TRBV20-1,TRBJ2-5,CSAPLGGMGQETQYF
TRBV7-9,TRBJ2-2,CASSTRTSGELFF
TRBV29-1,TRBJ2-3,CSVQTTDTQYF
TRBV18,TRBJ1-6,CASSADRSGSPLHF
TRBV29-1,TRBJ2-1,CSGSDGCGEQFF
TRBV11-2,TRBJ2-7,CASSFGEELLFYNEQYF
TRBV4-2,TRBJ2-1,CASSHRTSGVGNEQFF
TRBV2,TRBJ2-5,CASSDTGETQYF
TRBV2,TRBJ2-1,CASSETVYDEQFF
TRBV12-5,TRBJ1-2,CASGFSGTGGRGYTF
TRBV7-9,TRBJ2-3,CASRTLPYTQYF
TRBV7-2,TRBJ2-3,CASSFIARASTDTQYF
TRBV27,TRBJ2-5,CASSLVAQSSGTQYF